This is a list of T cell receptor beta chains from one sample in a study of CD8 T cells in ankylosing spondylitis. One entry per CDR3 protein results from TCRdb running MiXCR on the 5' RACE reads. The table records hundreds of thousands of distinct CDR3 sequences, 20% to 25% of them present only once. The sequenced sample consisted of blood, either unsorted or a sorted T cell fraction (not recorded which). Receptors originate from a male donor with ankylosing spondylitis or in good health (not recorded which). Each CDR3 is given with its conserved first and last residue. Fields, in order: J gene, clone size, V gene, D gene, CDR3 protein, CDR3 DNA. A D gene is named only where the DNA matches it firmly. The size of a clone is reported for some rows only, either as once, few or many, or as a class for expanded clones.

TRBJ1-1	few	TRBV12-3/TRBV12-4	.	CATIKMGRNTEAFF	TGTGCCACCATAAAGATGGGTCGCAACACTGAAGCTTTCTTT
TRBJ2-7	few	TRBV10-1	.	CASSDTSSSYEQYF	TGCGCCAGCAGTGATACATCGAGCTCCTACGAGCAGTACTTC
TRBJ2-5	.	TRBV12-3/TRBV12-4	TRBD1	CASSKMGQGFETQYF	TGTGCCAGCAGCAAAATGGGACAGGGGTTTGAGACCCAGTACTTC
TRBJ2-7	.	TRBV29-1	.	CSVEVSARLDEQYF	TGCAGCGTTGAAGTTTCGGCTAGGCTCGACGAGCAGTACTTC
TRBJ2-6	.	TRBV30	.	CALRTVSGANVLTF	TGTGCCTTGAGGACGGTCTCTGGGGCCAACGTCCTGACTTTC
TRBJ2-2	.	TRBV11-2	TRBD2	CASSLVVSGGPDTGELFF	TGTGCCAGCAGCTTAGTCGTTAGCGGGGGCCCAGACACCGGGGAGCTGTTTTTT
TRBJ2-6	.	TRBV15	.	CATSPVRGSGANVLTF	TGTGCCACCAGCCCAGTAAGGGGGTCCGGGGCCAACGTCCTGACTTTC
TRBJ1-5	few	TRBV28	TRBD1	CASSLEGTGWQPQHF	TGTGCCAGCAGTTTAGAAGGGACAGGGTGGCAGCCCCAGCATTTT
TRBJ2-1	few	TRBV15	TRBD1	CATSFGQGDYNEQFF	TGTGCCACCAGTTTCGGACAGGGGGATTACAATGAGCAGTTCTTC
TRBJ2-7	.	TRBV20-1	.	CSAPPGRGPSYEQYF	TGCAGTGCTCCGCCCGGGCGGGGGCCGTCCTACGAGCAGTACTTC
TRBJ2-7	.	TRBV20-1	.	CSARDNRQGIYEQYF	TGCAGTGCTAGAGATAATCGGCAGGGAATCTACGAGCAGTACTTC
TRBJ2-1	.	TRBV6-4	TRBD2	CASSEEAGGPNEQFF	TGTGCCAGCAGTGAAGAAGCGGGGGGGCCTAATGAGCAGTTCTTC
TRBJ2-7	few	TRBV3-1	TRBD1	CASSQETGTGPYEQYF	TGTGCCAGCAGCCAAGAGACAGGGACGGGTCCCTACGAGCAGTACTTC
TRBJ1-5	.	TRBV7-8	.	CASSLDGGVGQPQHF	TGTGCCAGCAGCCTTGACGGAGGAGTGGGACAGCCCCAGCATTTT
TRBJ1-5	.	TRBV20-1	.	CSARVGRAWESNQPQHF	TGCAGTGCTAGAGTCGGGAGGGCATGGGAAAGCAATCAGCCCCAGCATTTT
TRBJ2-1	.	TRBV12-3/TRBV12-4	.	CASSPPLGANEQFF	TGTGCCAGCAGCCCACCTCTGGGGGCCAATGAGCAGTTCTTC
TRBJ2-1	.	TRBV7-3	.	CASSPEGAREQFF	TGTGCCAGCAGCCCGGAGGGGGCGCGGGAGCAGTTCTTC
TRBJ2-2	few	TRBV6-5	TRBD1	CASSYRGVTGELFF	TGTGCCAGCAGCTACAGGGGAGTCACCGGGGAGCTGTTTTTT
TRBJ2-2	many	TRBV12-3/TRBV12-4	.	CASSFVSAGELFF	TGTGCCAGCAGCTTTGTTTCGGCCGGGGAGCTGTTTTTT
TRBJ2-1	.	TRBV4-1	TRBD1	CASSQVNRGRESEQFF	TGCGCCAGCAGCCAAGTGAACAGGGGGCGGGAAAGTGAGCAGTTCTTC
TRBJ1-5	.	TRBV6-5	.	CASSYSGPGGPQHF	TGTGCCAGCAGTTACTCAGGCCCGGGGGGGCCCCAGCATTTT
TRBJ1-1	many	TRBV4-1	.	CASSQVSAGNTEAFF	TGCGCCAGCAGCCAAGTATCAGCAGGGAACACTGAAGCTTTCTTT
TRBJ2-1	few	TRBV12-3/TRBV12-4	.	CASTPGLSYNEQFF	TGTGCCAGCACTCCGGGCCTCTCCTACAATGAGCAGTTCTTC
TRBJ2-1	.	TRBV29-1	.	CSVQGGDEQFF	TGCAGCGTCCAGGGGGGGGATGAGCAGTTCTTC
TRBJ2-7	few	TRBV7-9	TRBD1	CASRIGQGYEQYF	TGTGCCAGCAGAATAGGACAGGGCTACGAGCAGTACTTC
TRBJ2-1	few	TRBV5-1	.	CASSLGAGNYNEQFF	TGCGCCAGCAGCTTGGGGGCAGGGAACTACAATGAGCAGTTCTTC
TRBJ1-4	.	TRBV4-1	.	CASSQGWGKDNEKLFF	TGCGCCAGCAGCCAAGGATGGGGTAAAGATAATGAAAAACTGTTTTTT
TRBJ2-7	.	TRBV12-3/TRBV12-4	TRBD2	CASSLAPSGGYEQYF	TGTGCCAGCAGTTTAGCGCCCAGCGGGGGATACGAGCAGTACTTC
TRBJ1-1	.	TRBV20-1	.	CSANLGGTEAFF	TGCAGTGCTAACCTAGGGGGCACTGAAGCTTTCTTT
TRBJ2-7	few	TRBV7-6	.	CASSLGEINSYEQYF	TGTGCCAGCAGCTTGGGGGAGATAAACTCCTACGAGCAGTACTTC
TRBJ1-5	few	TRBV6-1	.	CASSGPDVNQPQHF	TGTGCCAGCAGTGGCCCGGATGTCAATCAGCCCCAGCATTTT
TRBJ2-3	.	TRBV20-1	TRBD1	CSARRGQGPDTQYF	TGCAGTGCTAGAAGAGGACAGGGACCAGATACGCAGTATTTT
TRBJ2-3	.	TRBV15	.	CATSSRGEEHTQYF	TGTGCCACCAGCAGCAGAGGGGAGGAACATACGCAGTATTTT
TRBJ2-2	.	TRBV9	.	CASSALESGELFF	TGTGCCAGCAGCGCACTAGAATCTGGGGAGCTGTTTTTT
TRBJ2-5	.	TRBV5-1	TRBD1	CASSSTDLTGQGHLQETQYF	TGCGCCAGCAGCTCCACGGACCTTACTGGACAGGGGCACCTCCAAGAGACCCAGTACTTC
TRBJ2-1	.	TRBV3-1	.	CASSQDGIRAPGNEQFF	TGTGCCAGCAGCCAAGATGGTATTCGGGCCCCAGGCAATGAGCAGTTCTTC
TRBJ2-1	few	TRBV4-1	.	CASSQEGRVDEQFF	TGCGCCAGCAGCCAAGAGGGAAGAGTCGATGAGCAGTTCTTC
TRBJ2-5	few	TRBV27	TRBD2	CASSSGLVGTQYF	TGTGCCAGCAGTTCAGGACTAGTTGGGACCCAGTACTTC